These 28 T cell receptor beta chains were sequenced from one sample in a study of T cells after yellow fever vaccination. Each CDR3 protein is one row after TCRdb ran MiXCR on the 5' RACE reads. The sample records about 160,000 distinct CDR3 sequences, 5.5% to 7.5% being singletons. Sequences were derived from CD4+ T cells sorted from PBMCs, sampled 4 to 6 days after the first yellow fever vaccination. Every receptor here comes from a man between 18 and 29 years old who received the YFV17D yellow fever vaccine.

In this sample, this clonotype turned up many times. This chain uses TRBV5-6 with TRBJ2-5; tentative D call: TRBD1 (5 bases). Trimming took off 1 base at V and 5 bases at J, with 9 bases between the two ends. The CDR3 runs 13 residues. The germline V gene encodes CDR1 SGHDT and CDR2 YYEEEE. Written as DNA, the CDR3 is TGTGCCAGCAGCTTGAGGGGCCTGGAGACCCAGTACTTC. It specifies CASSLRGLETQYF.

A few counts support this clonotype. The chain is built from TRBV12-3 or TRBV12-4 and TRBJ1-5; D is unclear. V was pared by 3 bases and J by 6 bases, with 15 bases between. The CDR3 is made up of 15 amino acids. CDR3 sequence: CASSFAVGTGQPQHF. CDR3 sequence (DNA): TGTGCCAGCAGTTTCGCCGTTGGCACGGGTCAGCCCCAGCATTTT.

In this sample, this clonotype turned up many times. V gene TRBV7-2 combines with J gene TRBJ1-2; TRBD1 is a possible D gene (5 bases). The CDR3 is 15 residues long. The germline gives CDR1 SGHTA, CDR2 FQGNSA. The V and J ends lost 3 bases and 7 bases respectively, with 18 bases between them. CDR3 protein: CASSFRGGTGLGYTF. CDR3 nucleotide sequence: TGTGCCAGCAGCTTCCGGGGGGGGACGGGTCTTGGCTACACCTTC.

About this clonotype itself: This may be a read error: a much more frequent sequence differs by one nucleotide. The gene calls are TRBV7-2 and TRBJ2-1; no firm D call. CDR3 length equals 13 residues. CDR1 is SGHTA and CDR2 is FQGNSA in the germline V gene. The CDR3 region is CDSSLNWGNEQFF. The DNA of the CDR3 is TGTGACAGCAGCTTAAATTGGGGAAATGAGCAGTTCTTC.

This clonotype was seen a handful of times. V is TRBV7-9 and J is TRBJ1-2, with TRBD1 matching over 7 bases. The CDR3 covers 14 residues. CDR1 SEHNR and CDR2 FQNEAQ come from the germline V gene (reference sequence). V lost 7 bases and J lost 2; bases outside the gene matches: 7. This chain's CDR3 is CASTMEGANYGYTF. The CDR3 DNA reads as TGTGCCAGCACGATGGAGGGGGCGAACTATGGCTACACCTTC.

This clonotype was seen at least ten times. The chain has TRBV7-9 and TRBJ2-1; 9 nucleotides match TRBD2. With 5 bases clipped from V and 4 bases from J, the junction kept 9 bases outside the gene matches. Germline V gene lookup returns CDR1 SEHNR and CDR2 FQNEAQ (reference sequence). CDR3 length: 16 amino acids. Written as DNA, the CDR3 is TGTGCCAGCAGCCTCGCCCTAGCGGGGATTTACAATGAGCAGTTCTTC. Its translation: CASSLALAGIYNEQFF. The full variable domain, its missing parts supplied by reference TRBV7-9 and TRBJ2-1, is DTGVSQNPRHKITKRGQNVTFRCDPISEHNRLYWYRQTLGQGPEFLTYFQNEAQLEKSRLLSDRFSAERPKGSFSTLEIQRTEQGDSAMYLCASSLALAGIYNEQFFGPGTRLTVL.

This clonotype was observed a few times. V gene TRBV5-1 combines with J gene TRBJ1-6, with TRBD1 as a possible D gene (5 bases). The CDR3 runs to 14 residues. With 5 bases removed from V and 7 bases from J, the gap between germline ends came to 13 bases. Germline CDR1 reads SGHRS; CDR2 reads YFSETQ. CDR3 in DNA: TGCGCCAGCAGTCCGGGACTTGAGAATTCACCCCTCCACTTT. It specifies CASSPGLENSPLHF. The full variable domain, in which reference TRBV5-1 and TRBJ1-6 provide the parts outside the CDR3, is KAGVTQTPRYLIKTRGQQVTLSCSPISGHRSVSWYQQTPGQGLQFLFEYFSETQRNKGNFPGRFSGRQFSNSRSEMNVSTLELGDSALYLCASSPGLENSPLHFGNGTRLTVT.

The chain links TRBV20-1 to TRBJ1-3; the match to TRBD1 covers 10 bases. V gave up 7 bases and J gave up 7 bases; unmatched junction bases: 7. The CDR3 totals 13 residues. CDR1 and CDR2 (germline): DFQATT, SNEGSKA (reference sequence). The CDR3 here is CSVPGQGWNTIYF. The CDR3 nucleotides are TGCAGTGTCCCGGGACAGGGGTGGAACACCATATATTTT.

At least ten counts were recorded for this clonotype. The chain is built from TRBV6-2 or TRBV6-3 and TRBJ2-2, with D possibly being TRBD1 (5 bases). The CDR3 consists of 11 residues. The V end lost 9 bases, the J end lost 5 bases, and 7 bases lay between the germline ends. In germline, CDR1 is MNHEY, CDR2 SVGEGT. The CDR3 loop is CASRGTGELFF. CDR3 coding DNA: TGTGCCAGTAGGGGAACCGGGGAGCTGTTTTTT.

This chain uses TRBV11-2 with TRBJ2-3; 9 bases align to TRBD1. The CDR3 is 16 residues long. The germline CDR1 and CDR2 sequences are SGHAT and FQNNGV. V shed 2 bases and J 0 bases; nucleotides not matched to a gene: 3. The CDR3 sequence is CASSLRDRASTDTQYF. The CDR3 nucleotides read TGTGCCAGCAGCTTACGGGACAGGGCTAGCACAGATACGCAGTATTTT. Variable domain in full (rest from reference TRBV11-2 and TRBJ2-3): EAGVAQSPRYKIIEKRQSVAFWCNPISGHATLYWYQQILGQGPKLLIQFQNNGVVDDSQLPKDRFSAERLKGVDSTLKIQPAKLEDSAVYLCASSLRDRASTDTQYFGPGTRLTVL.

The chain is built from TRBV4-3 and TRBJ2-6, with 9 bases fitting TRBD2. J lost 0 bases, V lost 5 bases, and 8 bases had no gene match. This CDR3 region has 18 residues. Germline assignment: CDR1 LGHNA and CDR2 YSLEER. The CDR3 region is CASSYGLARLSGANVLTF. In DNA, the CDR3 is TGCGCCAGCAGCTACGGACTAGCGCGCCTCTCTGGGGCCAACGTCCTGACTTTC.

This clonotype was found many times. The chain links TRBV7-9 to TRBJ2-3; tentative D call: TRBD2 (5 bases). The CDR3 has 15 residues. Trimming left V 2 bases short and J 0 bases short, with 9 bases between. Germline V CDR1 and CDR2: SEHNR, FQNEAQ (reference sequence). CDR3 in DNA: TGTGCCAGCAGCTTACTAGCAGAAAGCACAGATACGCAGTATTTT. It yields the protein CASSLLAESTDTQYF. The whole variable domain, remainder taken from reference TRBV7-9 and TRBJ2-3, is DTGVSQNPRHKITKRGQNVTFRCDPISEHNRLYWYRQTLGQGPEFLTYFQNEAQLEKSRLLSDRFSAERPKGSFSTLEIQRTEQGDSAMYLCASSLLAESTDTQYFGPGTRLTVL.

This chain uses TRBV6-1 with TRBJ2-7; no definite D call. Trimming took 1 base from V and 5 from J, leaving 9 bases between them. The CDR3 has 13 amino acids. Germline V lookup: CDR1 MNHNS, CDR2 SASEGT. CDR3 sequence: CASSEVRQDEQYV. The CDR3 DNA reads TGTGCCAGCAGTGAAGTGAGGCAAGACGAGCAGTACGTC.

In this sample, this clonotype turned up many times. The CDR3 is CASSRLPKRPQHF. The DNA for the CDR3 is TGTGCCAGCAGCCGTCTCCCCAAACGGCCCCAGCATTTT. The chain joins TRBV6-5 to TRBJ1-5; D not certain. V gave up 6 bases and J gave up 9 bases, with 15 bases separating them. Germline V gene sequence: CDR1 MNHEY, CDR2 SVGAGI. This CDR3 has 13 amino acids.

This clonotype was recorded a few times. The rearrangement joins TRBV7-6 to TRBJ2-5; 10 bases are a match to TRBD2. The CDR3 extends over 14 amino acids. Looked up from germline, CDR1 is SGHVS and CDR2 is FNYEAQ. Trimming took 8 bases from V and 0 from J; bases not matched to a gene: 3. The CDR3, as DNA: TGTGCCAGCGAGCGGGGGGGTTACCAAGAGACCCAGTACTTC. Residues: CASERGGYQETQYF.

This clonotype occurred many times. The V call is TRBV7-2, the J call TRBJ2-5; 8 nucleotides align to TRBD2. The CDR3 has 16 amino acids. Per germline, CDR1 SGHTA and CDR2 FQGNSA. Trimming took 5 bases from V and 5 from J; bases not matched to a gene: 13. The CDR3 sequence: CASSVLTGGVGETQYF. The CDR3 coding sequence is TGTGCCAGCAGCGTACTGACCGGGGGGGTCGGGGAGACCCAGTACTTC.

This clonotype was counted many times. The rearrangement joins TRBV6-2 or TRBV6-3 to TRBJ2-7; D unclear. The CDR3 totals 13 residues. V was clipped by 2 bases and J by 5 bases, with 10 bases between them. CDR1 and CDR2 from the germline V gene are MNHEY and SVGEGT. For the CDR3, the DNA is TGTGCCAGCAGTTACGAGGCAGTCCACGAGCAGTACGTC. It codes for CASSYEAVHEQYV.

For this clonotype: A read error may explain this, as a much larger clone is one base away. V usage is TRBV6-1 and J usage is TRBJ2-3, with a tentative D call TRBD1 (5 bases). Per the germline V gene, CDR1 is MNHNS and CDR2 is SASEGT. Trimming cost V 6 bases and J 2 bases, with 12 bases left between them. This CDR3 comprises 14 residues. The chain's CDR3 is CASRHRSDTDTQYF. Written as DNA, the CDR3 is TGTGCCAGCAGACACAGGTCTGACACAGATACGCAGTATTTT.

Ten or more counts support this clonotype. This CDR3 reads CASTLGTGAYEQYF. CDR3 sequence (DNA): TGTGCCAGCACCTTGGGGACAGGGGCCTACGAGCAGTACTTC. The V gene is TRBV12-3 or TRBV12-4, the J gene TRBJ2-7; the match to TRBD1 covers 10 bases. This CDR3 has 14 amino acids. V lost 7 bases, J lost 2 bases, and 5 bases stayed unmatched.

This clonotype was found many times. The chain is built from TRBV12-3 or TRBV12-4 and TRBJ2-1, with 7 bases aligning to TRBD1. V lost 6 bases to trimming and J lost 6 bases; unmatched junction nucleotides: 11. CDR3 length equals 15 residues. The CDR3, as DNA: TGTGCCAGCAGCCGACAGGGAAGATTGGGCAATGAGCAGTTCTTC. Protein product: CASSRQGRLGNEQFF.

The chain couples TRBV12-3 or TRBV12-4 to TRBJ2-7, with D unclear. The ends were cut back, 2 bases at V and 6 bases at J, with 14 bases in the middle. This CDR3 is 14 amino acids long. The DNA of the CDR3 is TGTGCCAGCAGTTTAACGCGCCGGGTCTCCGAGCAGTACTTC. Protein sequence: CASSLTRRVSEQYF.

V usage is TRBV7-7 and J usage is TRBJ2-5; TRBD2 matches 10 bases. Trimming at V came to 5 bases and at J to 1 base, leaving 10 bases not matched to a gene. The CDR3 is made up of 17 amino acids. Germline V gene lookup returns CDR1 SSHAT and CDR2 FNYEAQ (reference sequence). The CDR3 sequence is CASSQWVAGGPQETQYF. The CDR3 nucleotides read TGTGCCAGCAGCCAGTGGGTAGCGGGGGGCCCCCAAGAGACCCAGTACTTC.

There are many counts of this clonotype. The genes are TRBV6-6 and TRBJ1-5, with D tentatively TRBD1 (6 bases). With 4 bases removed from V and 7 bases from J, the gap between germline ends came to 8 bases. Germline lookup yields CDR1 MNHNY and CDR2 SVGAGI (reference sequence). This CDR3 contains 12 residues. The CDR3 DNA follows: TGTGCCAGCAGTTCAGGGGTCCAGCCCCAGCATTTT. Protein sequence: CASSSGVQPQHF.

This clonotype appeared many times. This rearrangement joins TRBV12-3 or TRBV12-4 to TRBJ1-1; 9 bases fit TRBD1. The J segment lost 0 bases and the V segment lost 5 bases, leaving 10 bases of the junction unmatched. This CDR3 contains 17 residues. The CDR3 bases are TGTGCCAGCAGTAGGGGACAGGGCTCCGTAATGAACACTGAAGCTTTCTTT. It codes for CASSRGQGSVMNTEAFF.

This clonotype showed up many times. The genes are TRBV30 and TRBJ1-1; TRBD1 is a possible D gene (5 bases). Trimming pared 2 bases from V and 4 bases from J, leaving 8 bases between. The CDR3 has 12 amino acids. The germline gives CDR1 GTSNPN, CDR2 SVGIG (reference sequence). This chain's CDR3 is CAWSLGGTEAFF. In DNA, the CDR3 is TGTGCCTGGAGTCTGGGGGGCACTGAAGCTTTCTTT.

This clonotype was observed at least ten times. The genes are TRBV5-1 and TRBJ2-5, with a possible D match to TRBD1 (5 bases). The germline V gene encodes CDR1 SGHRS and CDR2 YFSETQ. The CDR3 contains 14 residues. V gave up 0 bases and J gave up 5 bases, with 11 bases separating them. CDR3: CASSLEQGRETQYF. The CDR3 DNA reads TGCGCCAGCAGCTTGGAGCAGGGAAGGGAGACCCAGTACTTC.

This chain connects TRBV30 to TRBJ1-6, with 8 bases fitting TRBD1. This CDR3 has 17 residues. CDR1 is GTSNPN, CDR2 SVGIG, per germline (reference sequence). Unmatched junction bases numbered 9, after V lost 5 bases and J lost 0 bases. The CDR3, as DNA: TGTGCCTGGCAGGGACAGGCCCTGAGCTCCTATAATTCACCCCTCCACTTT. Amino acid sequence: CAWQGQALSSYNSPLHF. Combining the CDR3 with reference TRBV30 and TRBJ1-6 gives the whole variable domain SQTIHQWPATLVQPVGSPLSLECTVEGTSNPNLYWYRQAAGRGLQLLFYSVGIGQISSEVPQNLSASRPQDRQFILSSKKLLLSDSGFYLCAWQGQALSSYNSPLHFGNGTRLTVT.

This clonotype was counted many times. The chain couples TRBV5-1 to TRBJ1-5, with no clear D. The CDR3 totals 14 residues. Germline V gene lookup returns CDR1 SGHRS and CDR2 YFSETQ. V lost 4 bases to trimming and J lost 5 bases, with 13 bases between them. The CDR3 here is CASSPGGGDQPQHF. In nucleotides, the CDR3 is TGCGCCAGCAGCCCCGGAGGAGGAGATCAGCCCCAGCATTTT. Supplemented by reference TRBV5-1 and TRBJ1-5, the full variable domain reads KAGVTQTPRYLIKTRGQQVTLSCSPISGHRSVSWYQQTPGQGLQFLFEYFSETQRNKGNFPGRFSGRQFSNSRSEMNVSTLELGDSALYLCASSPGGGDQPQHFGDGTRLSIL.